Each of the 17 T cell receptor beta chains below was sequenced from the same sample in a study of blood T cell repertoires in COVID-19. Clones were sequenced by immunoSEQ multiplex PCR, and TCRdb holds only the in-frame ones, with some missing. In the table there are 150,000 to 180,000 clones, about 86% of which are singletons. The sample consisted of PBMCs or T cells enriched from blood (not recorded which). The receptors were gathered from a man aged 50-59 years who had recovered from COVID-19.

This clone was recorded only once. The CDR3 DNA reads TGTGCCAGCAGCTTAGGGACAGGGAGTAAAATGTACTTC. This codes for CASSLGTGSKMYF. This chain connects TRBV13 to TRBJ2-7; 7 nucleotides line up with TRBD1. Germline values: CDR1 PRHDT, CDR2 FYEKMQ (reference sequence). The CDR3 covers 13 residues. With 0 bases clipped from V and 12 bases from J, the junction kept 8 bases outside the gene matches.

The V call is TRBV19, the J call TRBJ2-5, with 9 bases lining up with TRBD1. CDR1 is LNHDA and CDR2 is SQIVND in the germline V gene (reference sequence). V lost 0 bases, J lost 7 bases, and 6 bases stayed unmatched. The CDR3 spans 15 residues. The CDR3 loop is CASSIEDRGFTTQYF. For the CDR3, the DNA is TGTGCCAGTAGTATAGAGGACAGGGGATTTACGACCCAGTACTTC. The entire variable domain, with the rest obtained from reference TRBV19 and TRBJ2-5, is as follows: DGGITQSPKYLFRKEGQNVTLSCEQNLNHDAMYWYRQDPGQGLRLIYYSQIVNDFQKGDIAEGYSVSREKKESFPLTVTSAQKNPTAFYLCASSIEDRGFTTQYFGPGTRLLVL.

In DNA, the CDR3 is TGTGCCAGCAGTGACTGGCAGGGGAACACTGAAGCTTTCTTT. This translates into CASSDWQGNTEAFF. The chain recombines TRBV2 with TRBJ1-1; possible D gene TRBD1, 5 bases. Trimming left V 3 bases short and J 1 base short, with 9 bases between. The CDR3 sequence is 14 residues long. Germline V lookup: CDR1 SNHLY, CDR2 FYNNEI.

The gene calls are TRBV11-2 and TRBJ2-2; TRBD1 aligns across 7 bases. The CDR3 extends over 15 amino acids. After removal of 5 bases from V and 4 bases from J, the junction contained 7 bases not matched to a gene. Per germline, CDR1 SGHAT and CDR2 FQNNGV. CDR3 DNA: TGTGCCAGCAGCCCCATAGGGGGCTCCACCGGGGAGCTGTTTTTT. It yields the protein CASSPIGGSTGELFF.

V usage is TRBV9 and J usage is TRBJ1-2; 9 bases agree with TRBD1. Germline trimming cut 0 bases from V and 4 bases from J; bases unmatched to any gene: 4. The CDR3 sequence is 15 residues long. Germline lookup yields CDR1 SGDLS and CDR2 YYNGEE. CDR3 sequence (DNA): TGTGCCAGCAGCGTAGCGGGACAGGGCACCTATGGCTACACCTTC. It specifies CASSVAGQGTYGYTF. The full variable domain, in which reference TRBV9 and TRBJ1-2 provide the parts outside the CDR3, is DSGVTQTPKHLITATGQRVTLRCSPRSGDLSVYWYQQSLDQGLQFLIQYYNGEERAKGNILERFSAQQFPDLHSELNLSSLELGDSALYFCASSVAGQGTYGYTFGSGTRLTVV.

This chain connects TRBV4-2 to TRBJ1-6; possibly TRBD1 for D (5 bases). Deletions cut 0 bases from V and 5 bases from J, with 17 bases between. This CDR3 is 18 amino acids long. Germline-derived CDR1 and CDR2 are LGHNA and YNFKEQ. Written as DNA, the CDR3 is TGTGCCAGCAGCCAAGAGGGCGGGGCCGGAGCTAATAATTCACCCCTCCACTTT. Encoded protein: CASSQEGGAGANNSPLHF.

This clone was picked up one time. The chain uses TRBV12-3 or TRBV12-4 and TRBJ1-6; D is unresolved. Trimming removed 2 bases from V and 5 bases from J, with 4 bases in between. The CDR3 has 13 amino acids. Written as DNA, the CDR3 is TGTGCCAGCAGTTTAACAAATAATTCACCCCTCCACTTT. Its protein product is CASSLTNNSPLHF.

The chain is built from TRBV6-1 and TRBJ1-1; D not resolved. Trimming shortened V by 4 bases and J by 2 bases, and 17 bases separated the two germline ends. Per the germline V gene, CDR1 is MNHNS and CDR2 is SASEGT. This CDR3 has 16 amino acids. CDR3 nucleotides: TGTGCCAGCAGTGTGGGCAGGATTATGAGAAACACTGAAGCTTTCTTT. Amino acid sequence: CASSVGRIMRNTEAFF.

This clone occurred once. This rearrangement joins TRBV6-6 to TRBJ1-5; tentatively, D is TRBD1 (6 bases). The CDR3 length is 13 residues. In germline, CDR1 is MNHNY, CDR2 SVGAGI (reference sequence). V was pared by 7 bases and J by 5 bases, with 12 bases between. Here the CDR3 DNA reads TGTGCCAGCAAACTACAGGGATATCAGCCCCAGCATTTT. It yields the protein CASKLQGYQPQHF.

The gene calls are TRBV27 and TRBJ1-2, with 10 bases lining up with TRBD1. Germline trimming cut 2 bases from V and 8 bases from J; bases unmatched to any gene: 5. Germline V gene data show CDR1 as MNHEY and CDR2 as SMNVEV (reference sequence). This CDR3 spans 14 amino acids. CDR3 nucleotides: TGTGCCAGCAGTTTAGGGACAGGGGTTGGAGGCTACACCTTC. The encoded protein is CASSLGTGVGGYTF.

J is TRBJ2-7 and V is TRBV6-5; TRBD2 agrees at 10 bases. This CDR3 spans 16 amino acids. V lost 0 bases and J lost 7; bases outside the gene matches: 9. CDR1 and CDR2 (germline): MNHEY, SVGAGI. CDR3 sequence: CASSYSGGSGGREQYF. The CDR3 bases are TGTGCCAGCAGTTACTCGGGTGGTAGCGGGGGGCGGGAGCAGTACTTC.

The CDR3 bases are TGCGCCAGCAGTCGTGCAGGGGCTATGGGCACCGGGGAGCTGTTTTTT. This encodes CASSRAGAMGTGELFF. The chain couples TRBV5-1 to TRBJ2-2; the D gene is possibly TRBD1 (6 bases). The CDR3 totals 16 residues. V gave up 5 bases and J gave up 4 bases, with 18 bases separating them. Germline V gene sequence: CDR1 SGHRS, CDR2 YFSETQ.

The chain uses TRBV5-1 and TRBJ1-3; D is undetermined. Trimming took 0 bases from V and 3 from J, leaving 7 bases between them. The CDR3 is 14 amino acids. The germline CDR1 and CDR2 sequences are SGHRS and YFSETQ. CDR3 amino acids: CASSLAGFGNTIYF. CDR3 DNA sequence: TGCGCCAGCAGCTTGGCAGGCTTTGGAAACACCATATATTTT.

This rearrangement joins TRBV7-6 to TRBJ2-1; 8 bases map to TRBD1. Germline-derived CDR1 and CDR2 are SGHVS and FNYEAQ. This CDR3 has 18 amino acids. V lost 3 bases, J lost 0 bases, and 10 bases stayed unmatched. The CDR3 nucleotides read TGTGCCAGCAGCTTCACCTCAGGGGGCTTCGGCTCCTACAATGAGCAGTTCTTC. As protein: CASSFTSGGFGSYNEQFF.

The rearrangement uses TRBV18 and TRBJ2-7, with no clear D. The CDR3 has 13 residues. CDR1 and CDR2 (germline): KGHSH, LQKENI. The V end was cut by 3 bases, the J end by 2 bases, with 8 bases between. The CDR3 is CASSPDLAYEQYF. CDR3 DNA: TGTGCCAGCTCACCCGACCTAGCCTACGAGCAGTACTTC.

This clone came up a few times. The chain has TRBV7-2 and TRBJ2-7; weak D call: TRBD1 (5 bases). Trimming cost V 5 bases and J 0 bases, with 14 bases left between them. The CDR3 sequence is 15 residues long. Germline V gives CDR1 SGHTA, CDR2 FQGNSA. The CDR3 loop is CASSAAHRSSYEQYF. The CDR3 DNA reads as TGTGCCAGCAGCGCCGCCCACAGGAGCTCCTACGAGCAGTACTTC. Variable domain in full (rest from reference TRBV7-2 and TRBJ2-7): GAGVSQSPSNKVTEKGKDVELRCDPISGHTALYWYRQSLGQGLEFLIYFQGNSAPDKSGLPSDRFSAERTGGSVSTLTIQRTQQEDSAVYLCASSAAHRSSYEQYFGPGTRLTVT.

As concerns this clone: Different DNA sequences within this sample yield the same CDR3. This chain connects TRBV7-2 to TRBJ2-3; no clear D gene. V lost 5 bases and J 1 base, leaving 4 bases between the germline ends. There are 12 residues in the CDR3. The germline CDR1 and CDR2 sequences are SGHTA and FQGNSA. CDR3 loop: CASSRGTDTQYF. DNA for the CDR3: TGTGCCAGCAGCCGGGGCACAGATACGCAGTATTTT.